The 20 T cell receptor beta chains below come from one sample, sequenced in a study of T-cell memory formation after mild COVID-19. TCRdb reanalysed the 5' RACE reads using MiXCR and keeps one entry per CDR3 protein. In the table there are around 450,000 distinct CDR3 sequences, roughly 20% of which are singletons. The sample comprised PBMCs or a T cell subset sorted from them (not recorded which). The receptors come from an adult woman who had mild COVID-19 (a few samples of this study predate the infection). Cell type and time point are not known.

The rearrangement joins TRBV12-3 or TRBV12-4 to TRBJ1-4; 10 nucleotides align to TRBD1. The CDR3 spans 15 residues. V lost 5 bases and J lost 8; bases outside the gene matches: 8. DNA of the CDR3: TGTGCCAGCAGTCCACGACAGGGGGCCTACGAAAAACTGTTTTTT. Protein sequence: CASSPRQGAYEKLFF.

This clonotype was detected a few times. DNA for the CDR3: TGCGCCAGCAGCTCCCGGGACCCAGGGGGGGATACGCAGTATTTT. It encodes CASSSRDPGGDTQYF. The V gene is TRBV5-1, the J gene TRBJ2-3; D possibly corresponds to TRBD1 (7 bases). The CDR3 length is 15 residues. Germline CDR1 SGHRS, CDR2 YFSETQ. V was trimmed by 3 bases and J by 6 bases, leaving 17 bases between them.

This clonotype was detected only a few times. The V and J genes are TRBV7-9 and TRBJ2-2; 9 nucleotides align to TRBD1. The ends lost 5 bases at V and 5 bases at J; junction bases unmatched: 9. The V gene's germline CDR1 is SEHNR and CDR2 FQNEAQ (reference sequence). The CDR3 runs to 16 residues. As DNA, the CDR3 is TGTGCCAGCAGCCCGGACAGGGGAATAGTTACCGGGGAGCTGTTTTTT. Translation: CASSPDRGIVTGELFF.

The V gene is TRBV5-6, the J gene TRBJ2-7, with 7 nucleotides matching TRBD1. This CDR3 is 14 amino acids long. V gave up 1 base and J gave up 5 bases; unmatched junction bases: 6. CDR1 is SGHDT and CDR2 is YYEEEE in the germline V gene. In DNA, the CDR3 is TGTGCCAGCAGCTTGCCCCCGACAGGGAACGAGCAGTACTTC. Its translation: CASSLPPTGNEQYF.

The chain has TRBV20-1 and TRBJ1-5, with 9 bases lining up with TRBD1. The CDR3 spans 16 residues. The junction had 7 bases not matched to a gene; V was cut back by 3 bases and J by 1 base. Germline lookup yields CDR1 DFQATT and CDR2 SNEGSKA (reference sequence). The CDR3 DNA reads TGCAGTGCTAGCCCGGGGACAGGGAGGAGCAATCAGCCCCAGCATTTT. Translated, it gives CSASPGTGRSNQPQHF.

The CDR3 DNA reads as TGTGCCACCAGTGACATGGACAGGGGGCTGCGGCAGTTCTTC. This gives the protein CATSDMDRGLRQFF. The chain uses TRBV24-1 and TRBJ2-1; TRBD1 agrees at 11 bases. This CDR3 is 14 amino acids long. V shed 4 bases, J shed 12 bases, and the junction held 7 bases outside the gene matches. CDR1 and CDR2 (germline): KGHDR, SFDVKD.

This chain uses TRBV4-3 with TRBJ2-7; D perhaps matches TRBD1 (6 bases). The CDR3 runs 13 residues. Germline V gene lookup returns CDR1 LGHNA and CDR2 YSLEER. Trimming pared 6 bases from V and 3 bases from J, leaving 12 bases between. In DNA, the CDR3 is TGCGCCAGCAGTGTGGACAGATACTACGAGCAGTACTTC. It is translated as CASSVDRYYEQYF.

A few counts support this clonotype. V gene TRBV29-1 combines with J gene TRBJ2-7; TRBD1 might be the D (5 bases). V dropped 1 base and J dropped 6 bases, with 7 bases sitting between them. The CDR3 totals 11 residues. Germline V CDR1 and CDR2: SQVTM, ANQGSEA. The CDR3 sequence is CSVEGRGEQYF. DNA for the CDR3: TGCAGCGTTGAAGGTAGGGGCGAGCAGTACTTC.

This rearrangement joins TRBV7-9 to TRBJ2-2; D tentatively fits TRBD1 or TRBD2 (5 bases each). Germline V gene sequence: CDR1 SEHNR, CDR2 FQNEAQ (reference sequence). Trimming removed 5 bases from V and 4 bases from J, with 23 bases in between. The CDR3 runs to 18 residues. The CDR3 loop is CASSQNHVRDGGTGELFF. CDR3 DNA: TGTGCCAGCAGCCAAAACCACGTCCGGGACGGCGGCACCGGGGAGCTGTTTTTT. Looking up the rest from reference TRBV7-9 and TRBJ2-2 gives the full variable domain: DTGVSQNPRHKITKRGQNVTFRCDPISEHNRLYWYRQTLGQGPEFLTYFQNEAQLEKSRLLSDRFSAERPKGSFSTLEIQRTEQGDSAMYLCASSQNHVRDGGTGELFFGEGSRLTVL.

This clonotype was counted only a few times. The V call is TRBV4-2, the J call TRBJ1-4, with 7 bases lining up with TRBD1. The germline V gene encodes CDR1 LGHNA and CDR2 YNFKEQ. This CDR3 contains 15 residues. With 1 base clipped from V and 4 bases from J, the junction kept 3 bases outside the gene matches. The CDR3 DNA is TGTGCCAGCAGCCAAGGGGACAGTATTAATGAAAAACTGTTTTTT. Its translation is CASSQGDSINEKLFF.

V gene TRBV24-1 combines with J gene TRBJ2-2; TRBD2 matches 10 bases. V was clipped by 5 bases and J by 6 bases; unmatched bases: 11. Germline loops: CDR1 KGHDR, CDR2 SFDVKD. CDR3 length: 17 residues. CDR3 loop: CATSASGGAVVAGELFF. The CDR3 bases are TGTGCCACCAGTGCAAGCGGGGGGGCCGTCGTCGCCGGGGAGCTGTTTTTT.

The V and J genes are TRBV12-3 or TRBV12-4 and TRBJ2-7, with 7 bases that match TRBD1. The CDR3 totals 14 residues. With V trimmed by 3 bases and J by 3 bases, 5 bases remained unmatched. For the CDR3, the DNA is TGTGCCAGCAGTTTGGGGGCAGGGGGCTACGAGCAGTACTTC. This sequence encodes CASSLGAGGYEQYF.

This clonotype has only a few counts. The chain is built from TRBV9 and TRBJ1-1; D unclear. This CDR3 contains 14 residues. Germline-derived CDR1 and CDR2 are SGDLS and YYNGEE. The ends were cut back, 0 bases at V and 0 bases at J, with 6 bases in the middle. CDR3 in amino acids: CASSVGDMNTEAFF. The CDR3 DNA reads TGTGCCAGCAGCGTAGGTGATATGAACACTGAAGCTTTCTTT.

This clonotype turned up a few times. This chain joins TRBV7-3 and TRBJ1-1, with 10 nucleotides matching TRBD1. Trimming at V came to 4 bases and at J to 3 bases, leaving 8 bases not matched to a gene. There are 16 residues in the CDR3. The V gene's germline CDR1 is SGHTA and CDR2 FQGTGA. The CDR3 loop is CASSSTGGLLDTEAFF. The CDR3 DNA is TGTGCCAGCAGCTCGACAGGGGGCCTTCTCGACACTGAAGCTTTCTTT.

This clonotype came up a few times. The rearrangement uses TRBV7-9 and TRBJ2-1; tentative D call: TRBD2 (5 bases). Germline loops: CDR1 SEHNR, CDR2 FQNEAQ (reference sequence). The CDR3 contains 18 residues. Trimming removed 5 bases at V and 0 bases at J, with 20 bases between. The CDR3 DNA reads TGTGCCAGCAGCGCCCCTCCCTGGACTTCGAGCTCCTACAATGAGCAGTTCTTC. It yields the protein CASSAPPWTSSSYNEQFF.

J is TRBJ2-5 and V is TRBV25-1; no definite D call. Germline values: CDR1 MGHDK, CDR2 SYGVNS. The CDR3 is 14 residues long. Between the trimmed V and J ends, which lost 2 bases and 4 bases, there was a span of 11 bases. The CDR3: CASSESSGLETQYF. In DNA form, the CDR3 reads TGTGCCAGCAGTGAAAGTTCGGGTTTAGAGACCCAGTACTTC.

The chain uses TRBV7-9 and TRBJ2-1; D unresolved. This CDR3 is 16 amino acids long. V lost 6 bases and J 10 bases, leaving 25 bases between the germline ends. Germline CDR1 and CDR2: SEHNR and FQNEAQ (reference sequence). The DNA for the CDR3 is TGTGCCAGCAGTCGTTCCAAGGGTTCGATAGTGGCGGAGCAGTTCTTC. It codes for CASSRSKGSIVAEQFF.

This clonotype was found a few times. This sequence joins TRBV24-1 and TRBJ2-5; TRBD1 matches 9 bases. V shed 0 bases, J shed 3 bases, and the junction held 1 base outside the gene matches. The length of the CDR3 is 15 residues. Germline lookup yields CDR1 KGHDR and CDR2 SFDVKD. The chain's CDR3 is CATSDLGQGKETQYF. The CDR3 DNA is TGTGCCACCAGTGATTTGGGACAGGGGAAAGAGACCCAGTACTTC.

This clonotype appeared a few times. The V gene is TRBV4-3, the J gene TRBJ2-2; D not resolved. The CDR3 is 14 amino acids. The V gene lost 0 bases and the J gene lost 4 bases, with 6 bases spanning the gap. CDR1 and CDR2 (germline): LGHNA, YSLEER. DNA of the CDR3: TGCGCCAGCAGCCAAGAAGGATCCACCGGGGAGCTGTTTTTT. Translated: CASSQEGSTGELFF.

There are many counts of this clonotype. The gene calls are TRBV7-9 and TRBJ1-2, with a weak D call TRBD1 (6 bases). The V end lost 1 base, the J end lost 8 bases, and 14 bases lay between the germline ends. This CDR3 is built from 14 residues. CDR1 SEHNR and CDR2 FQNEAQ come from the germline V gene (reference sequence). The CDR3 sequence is CASSLVVRGGGYTF. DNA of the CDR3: TGTGCCAGCAGCTTAGTAGTCAGGGGAGGAGGCTACACCTTC.